This T cell receptor (beta chain) stems from a study of molecular identifiers for immune sequencing clone quantification. In TCRdb, the PCR reads were re-called with MiXCR into one record per CDR3 protein. Here the sample spans more than 95,000 distinct CDR3 sequences, 24% being singletons. Germline CDR1 DFQATT, CDR2 SNEGSKA (reference sequence). This CDR3 comprises 13 residues. V was clipped by 3 bases and J by 1 base, with 9 bases between them. The chain carries TRBV20-1 and TRBJ2-5; D call uncertain. The TCR sequence derives from a human donor in good health. Some libraries in this study had Jurkat cell RNA spiked in. What was sequenced was naive CD8+ T cells from blood, with Jurkat cell RNA spiked in. Specified subset: FACS-sorted CD8+CD4-CCR7+CD45RA+ naive T cells. The CDR3 spells CSAREIFQETQYF. The CDR3 DNA sequence: TGCAGTGCTAGGGAAATCTTCCAAGAGACCCAGTACTTC.